Listed here is a single T cell receptor (beta chain). Its antigen remains unidentified. This record belongs to a study of cytomegalovirus exposure and HLA in healthy donors (dated by TCRdb to 2016 to 2017). Background for the entire study: According to an earlier analysis of several hundred of the donors, about 179 million T cells yielded 117 million unique TCR beta sequences and approximately 300 Gb of sequence data. An early release that covered about 600 HLA-typed donors contained approximately 300 gigabases of sequencing data and roughly 84 million unique TCR sequences. Of the roughly 390 genotyped donors, around 81% fell in the genetic ancestry cluster associated with self-reported Caucasian donors. The aim of the study was to test whether cataloging public T cell receptors could identify signatures of past pathogen exposure. The study used immunosequencing to profile the T cell repertoires of 600 to 850 subjects and linked those repertoires to cytomegalovirus serostatus. In addition to the first cohort of roughly 670 subjects, a separate validation cohort of 120 different subjects was used. The study combined high-throughput TCR immunosequencing, statistical association of individual TCRs with disease status, and machine learning to predict cytomegalovirus infection status. A later analysis re-analyzed previously published TCR beta repertoires from 666 donors and added high-resolution HLA genotyping to study TCR occurrence patterns. Rather than drawing on any new phenotypic data, the later analysis identified candidate immune exposures from TCR beta sequences and the way those sequences occurred across donors. To decide whether each TCR beta V gene segment behaved as functional or pseudogenic, an earlier analysis of several hundred of the donors relied on high-throughput TCR beta sequencing. Donor age, sex, ethnicity and CMV serostatus were compiled alongside the repertoire data. A later genetic analysis took genome-wide SNP genotypes for about three fifths of the 666 donors and used that subset as a discovery cohort. Every repertoire in the discovery cohort had been generated on one and the same sequencing platform. Class I and class II HLA loci were covered by the typing at four-digit resolution. The number of donors typed differed by locus, with about 629-630 for A, B, C, DRB1 and DQB1, roughly 520 for DQA1, about 610 for DPA1, and 400 to 490 for DPB1. Several DR-DQ haplotypes were treated as single units for association and clustering because of strong linkage in the cohort. On average, roughly 250,000 unique TCR beta nucleotide sequences were sequenced per donor among several hundred genotyped donors of the cohort, with around 19% of those sequences being non-productive. Broader findings and caveats from the paper: The authors suggested that the approach could potentially be generalized to other disease states and immunological phenotypes. Most CMV-associated TCR beta chains appeared to be HLA-restricted in a later analysis, and the HLA associations seemed to be driven largely by CMV exposure. CMV serostatus was the only immune exposure information available for the cohort. According to a later analysis, parvovirus B19, influenza, CMV and Epstein-Barr virus appeared linked to several top co-occurrence clusters. Compared with equally common non-associated chains, HLA-associated TCR beta chains in a later analysis were more clonally expanded and had lower generation probabilities. In a later genetic analysis, fewer N-insertions in productive TCRs were reported among donors in an Asian-associated ancestry cluster than the roughly 700-donor mean. An association between a missense DCLRE1C variant and V-gene and J-gene trimming of TCR beta chains was found in a later genetic analysis and replicated in an independent cohort. Only TCR beta chains were sequenced in this cohort, and the absence of alpha or paired-chain data limited detectable features. Presence/absence analyses assumed roughly uniform sequencing depth across donors, an assumption that may not hold. A later analysis associated 16,951 TCR beta sequences with specific HLA alleles at a false discovery rate of 0.05. Roughly 17 rarely observed V segments, including chromosome 9 orphons, were excluded from the earlier analysis of about 610 of the donors because counts were too low. Most TCR sequences were seen in very few donors, while some public TCRs were found in many individuals. In vitro tests confirmed that a few of the cytomegalovirus-associated TCR beta chains recognize cytomegalovirus antigens. A total of fewer than 200 TCR beta chains were listed by the study as associated with cytomegalovirus. Assigning TCR associations to individual alleles was difficult when HLA alleles, especially DR and DQ, strongly co-occurred. A group of highly shared sequence variants was considered likely to be a technical artifact of the sequencing pipeline. The classifier was reported to diagnose cytomegalovirus status with high specificity and sensitivity in both the original and validation cohorts. Because HLA typing was missing for some donors at each locus, association tests included only the typed subset. A further reported finding was that TCR beta sequences accurately predicted the HLA-A and HLA-B alleles for most subjects in the first cohort. According to a later analysis, TCR association rates differed among HLA loci, with DRB1 alleles showing the most associated TCRs and HLA-C alleles showing the fewest. Broadly in line with IMGT annotations, most TCR beta V segments showed up in productive rearrangements about 87% or about 30% of the time in an earlier analysis of 450 to 750 of the donors. Linkage disequilibrium might explain the correlated functional status among segregating V segments, but an unknown experimental factor could not be excluded.

The cohort was made up of 650 to 700 healthy bone marrow donors. Cohort members were all nominally healthy when sampled, although unrecorded immune exposures were likely present. The donor tested CMV seropositive, placing the donor among the 289 seropositive members of the cohort. Every donor gave a peripheral blood sample, and the peripheral blood mononuclear cells from that sample were used for TCR beta sequencing. Genomic DNA extraction from the blood cell samples was performed with the Qiagen DNeasy Blood Extraction Kit. The library was made by the immunoSEQ multiplex PCR assay. A mixture of 60 forward primers for TCR Vbeta segments and 13 reverse primers for TCR Jbeta segments was used in the multiplex PCR. Amplification of the CDR3 region of rearranged TCR beta genes was performed with a multiplex PCR assay on genomic DNA. The amplified TCR beta libraries were sequenced on the Illumina HiSeq System as 87-base-pair reads. Concerning the study's data processing: A later analysis tallied approximately 87 million unique TCR beta chains across the 640 or so repertoires, and around 12 million of those chains were shared by two or more donors. A nearest-neighbor algorithm error-corrected the raw reads and collapsed the reads into unique sequences, merging closely related sequences to remove PCR and sequencing errors. To assign V, D and J gene segments, CDR3 sequences were aligned to IMGT reference sequences. For a sequence to be retained, a match of at least six nucleotides to both a V gene segment and a J gene segment was required. A rearrangement counted as productive if the CDR3 had no stop codons and remained in frame with V and J, and every other rearrangement counted as non-productive. CDR3 was defined by IMGT convention, running from the second conserved V-encoded cysteine to the conserved J-encoded phenylalanine. The earlier analysis of about 590 of the donors excluded sequences that lacked an unambiguous match to a single V gene segment. An earlier analysis of several hundred of the donors classified V segments as functional when productive rearrangements were above 56.7% and as segregating when the standard deviation between donors was above 5%. A statistical classification framework was developed to diagnose cytomegalovirus status using the catalog of TCR beta chain sequences. V and J gene assignment, in a later analysis, came from comparing TCR nucleotide sequences with IMGT/GENE-DB human TR gene sequences. Using the TCRdist pipeline, a later analysis assigned CDR3 sequences along with most-parsimonious VDJ recombination scenarios. In a later analysis, each TCR beta chain was defined by its CDR3 amino acid sequence together with its V-gene family, and reads lacking a unique V-gene family were excluded. In a later analysis, a few hundred highly shared, low-generation-probability nucleotide sequences were removed to address suspected cross-contamination and a sequencing artifact. A later analysis calculated a clonal expansion index for each public chain from normalized within-repertoire ranks of inferred template counts. A later analysis computed generation probabilities with a VDJ recombination model fitted to out-of-frame rearrangements, and checked the results against IGoR. Hypergeometric tests were used in a later analysis to score TCR-TCR, TCR-HLA and TCR-CMV co-occurrence, with a repertoire-size bias correction applied to the TCR pairs. In a later analysis, false discovery rates were estimated by permuting HLA or CMV assignments 20 times. A later analysis grouped co-occurring TCRs with DBSCAN, adding TCRdist sequence similarity when clustering within HLA-allele-positive subsets. For co-occurrence clustering, repertoires with fewer than 30,000 or more than 120,000 public chains were excluded, along with 4 to 6 repertoires with anomalous nucleotide sharing. The table was pulled from immuneACCESS by TCRdb, which kept in-frame rearrangements only. Such tables lose some clones; where checked, under half of the loss comes from unresolved V genes, and the rest has no known cause. V and J calls and clone size come straight from that table; D and trimming were deduced from the DNA. The data table for this sample lists under 40,000 clones. In total, the top ten clones hold around 3.4% of the sample.

The sequence was collected from a woman aged 40 to 50 in good health and CMV-seropositive. Sequencing was performed on PBMCs.

The encoded CDR3 is CATPEVEDLGEKLFF. The DNA sequence is given as TGCGCCACCCCGGAGGTGGAGGATCTAGGTGAAAAACTGTTTTTT. Recombination linked TRBV10-1 to TRBJ1-4; the D gene remains uncertain. Its CDR3 holds 15 amino acids, cysteine through phenylalanine. The kept DNA is CDR3 alone, 45 bases in frame from the first base. V drops 10 bases and J drops 7 bases, leaving 22 bases in between. CDR1 is given as WNHNN and CDR2 as SYGVQD, both from the germline V gene (reference sequence).